This entry describes one T cell receptor beta chain. This clonotype was found a few times. The clone's antigen remains unknown. Nothing much larger sits one base from this clone, and base qualities are not available. This sample was taken from a study of response to subunit inactivated influenza vaccine (dated by TCRdb to the late 2010s). Regarding the complete study: The study used deep quantitative T cell receptor repertoire profiling to track responses to a trivalent subunit inactivated influenza vaccine. Paper-wide results and their limitations: According to the authors, only a limited number of new T cells may be recruited by each seasonal influenza vaccination.

Libraries were built with RT-PCR. Instrument on record: Illumina HiSeq 2500. Using fastp trimming at Q25 and MiXCR clonotype assembly, TCRdb reanalyzed the public sequencing data and kept in-frame beta chains. Rows are unified per CDR3 protein, each entry keeping the most common DNA and genes. The sample records about 780,000 distinct CDR3 sequences, about 18% of which are singletons. The ten largest clonotypes hold under 13% of the sample. The input for sequencing was PBMCs from blood, taken about 5 days after vaccination. This receptor was obtained from a man aged 45-65 years who received an inactivated influenza vaccine. Donor details come from another sample of the same person, matched by shared clones.

Read as DNA, the sequence is TGTGCCAGCAGTAAGGGGGGGCAGGGGACGGAGACCCAGTACTTC. Translated, this gives CASSKGGQGTETQYF. The V gene is TRBV5-6 and the J gene is TRBJ2-5; TRBD2 might be the D gene, on 7 matching bases. CDR1 is given as SGHDT and CDR2 as YYEEEE, both from the germline V gene. V lost 5 bases and J lost 5 bases; the stretch between them is 19 bases long. From the cysteine through the phenylalanine, the CDR3 covers 15 amino acids. Only the CDR3 part of the read is kept: 45 bases, read in frame from the first base.